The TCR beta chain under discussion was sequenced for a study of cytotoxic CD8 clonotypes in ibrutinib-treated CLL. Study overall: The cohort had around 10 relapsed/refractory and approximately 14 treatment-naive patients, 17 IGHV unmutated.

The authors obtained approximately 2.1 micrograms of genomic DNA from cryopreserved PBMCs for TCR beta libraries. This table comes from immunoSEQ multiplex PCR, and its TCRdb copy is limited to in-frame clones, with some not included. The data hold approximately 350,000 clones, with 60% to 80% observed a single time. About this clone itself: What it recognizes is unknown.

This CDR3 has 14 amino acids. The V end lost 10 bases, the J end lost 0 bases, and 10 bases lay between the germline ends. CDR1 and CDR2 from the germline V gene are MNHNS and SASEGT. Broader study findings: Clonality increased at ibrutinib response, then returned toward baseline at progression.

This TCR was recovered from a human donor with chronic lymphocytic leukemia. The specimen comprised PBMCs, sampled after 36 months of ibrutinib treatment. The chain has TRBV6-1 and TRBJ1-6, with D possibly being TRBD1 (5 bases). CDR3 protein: CANSRGSYNSPLHF. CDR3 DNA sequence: TGTGCCAACTCGAGGGGCTCCTATAATTCACCCCTCCACTTT.